The T cell receptor beta chain described here comes from a study of identical twins. CDR3 length: 13 residues. Germline V gives CDR1 SGHAT, CDR2 FQNNGV. The V and J ends lost 5 bases and 4 bases respectively, with 11 bases between them. TCRdb redid the calling of the 5' RACE reads with MiXCR, one entry per CDR3 protein. The sample holds some 600,000 distinct CDR3 sequences, around 7.4% seen once. This clonotype was picked up many times. In addition, the sample was reused for a study of yellow fever vaccine responses in identical twins.

Sequenced sample: PBMCs. This chain uses TRBV11-2 with TRBJ1-1; D not certain. The TCR sequence derives from a woman under 30 in good health. The CDR3 coding sequence is TGTGCCAGCAGCGAAAAGATAGGCACTGAAGCTTTCTTT. Encoded protein: CASSEKIGTEAFF. The full variable domain, rest sourced from reference TRBV11-2 and TRBJ1-1, is EAGVAQSPRYKIIEKRQSVAFWCNPISGHATLYWYQQILGQGPKLLIQFQNNGVVDDSQLPKDRFSAERLKGVDSTLKIQPAKLEDSAVYLCASSEKIGTEAFFGQGTRLTVV.